These T cell receptor beta chains were read from a single sample in a study of Ad26.COV2.S vaccination and SARS-CoV-2 variants. TCRdb's copy holds only in-frame clones and misses some; the assay was immunoSEQ multiplex PCR. The top ten clones hold about 1.5% of a sample with hundreds of thousands of clones, approximately 88% of them seen once. The sequences come from peripheral blood, collected in a trial of Ad26.COV2.S vaccine versus placebo. These receptors were obtained from a person aged 18-65 years who received the Ad26.COV2.S COVID-19 vaccine or a placebo. Each CDR3 is given with its conserved first and last residue. The order of the fields is D gene, clone size, J gene, V gene, CDR3 protein, CDR3 DNA. The D gene is left open where the match is weak. Clone size is shown for a subset of rows, as once, few, many or a class of expanded clone.

>TRBD2|.|TRBJ2-2|TRBV5-1
CASSLKVAGENTGELFF
TGCGCCAGCAGCTTGAAGGTAGCGGGGGAGAACACCGGGGAGCTGTTTTTT
>.|.|TRBJ1-3|TRBV5-8
CASRPGLSGNTIYF
TGTGCCAGCAGACCAGGACTCTCTGGAAACACCATATATTTT
>TRBD1|.|TRBJ2-3|TRBV30
CAWRARDRSWLDTQYF
TGTGCCTGGCGCGCCCGGGACAGAAGTTGGCTAGATACGCAGTATTTT
>.|.|TRBJ1-1|TRBV9
CASSVAWGNTEAFF
TGTGCCAGCAGCGTAGCGTGGGGGAACACTGAAGCTTTCTTT
>TRBD1|.|TRBJ2-7|TRBV5-1
CASSFGTGNKISYEQYF
TGCGCCAGCAGCTTCGGGACAGGCAATAAAATTTCCTACGAGCAGTACTTC
>.|.|TRBJ2-3|TRBV19
CASSKPQTTSTDTQYF
TGTGCCAGTAGTAAACCGCAGACTACTAGCACAGATACGCAGTATTTT
>.|.|TRBJ2-5|TRBV27
CASSMPPEETQYF
TGTGCCAGCAGTATGCCCCCAGAAGAGACCCAGTACTTC
>.|.|TRBJ2-7|TRBV7-2
CASSDRPQGLIVYEQYF
TGTGCCAGCAGCGATCGGCCCCAGGGGCTAATCGTGTACGAGCAGTACTTC
>.|.|TRBJ2-7|TRBV27
CASRPGGGLTVEQYF
TGTGCCAGCAGGCCAGGCGGGGGCCTTACGGTCGAGCAGTACTTC
>TRBD1|.|TRBJ2-7|TRBV14
CASSQAGQSYEQYF
TGTGCCAGCAGCCAAGCGGGACAGTCCTACGAGCAGTACTTC
>.|few|TRBJ1-1|TRBV6-2/TRBV6-3
CASSTQGNTEAFF
TGTGCCAGCAGTACCCAGGGTAACACTGAAGCTTTCTTT
>.|.|TRBJ1-3|TRBV5-1
CASTGDNGNTIYF
TGCGCCAGCACAGGAGATAATGGAAACACCATATATTTT
>.|.|TRBJ1-3|TRBV20-1
CSAIGGNTIYF
TGCAGTGCTATAGGAGGAAACACCATATATTTT
>TRBD2|.|TRBJ2-7|TRBV5-1
CASKASGTYEQYF
TGCGCCAGCAAGGCTAGCGGGACCTACGAGCAGTACTTC
>.|.|TRBJ1-4|TRBV4-2
CASSHGSGTFSEKLFF
TGTGCCAGCAGCCACGGATCCGGGACATTTAGTGAAAAACTGTTTTTT
>.|once|TRBJ1-5|TRBV6-5
CASSLGFNQPQHF
TGTGCCAGCAGTTTGGGTTTCAATCAGCCCCAGCATTTT
>.|once|TRBJ2-3|TRBV19
CASMETVSTDTQYF
TGTGCCAGTATGGAGACAGTCAGCACAGATACGCAGTATTTT
>.|.|TRBJ2-4|TRBV19
CASSIDPGLAKNIQYF
TGTGCCAGTAGTATAGATCCGGGACTAGCCAAAAACATTCAGTACTTC
>TRBD1|few|TRBJ1-2|TRBV4-2
CASSPQYRGAGYGYTF
TGTGCCAGCAGCCCACAATACAGGGGGGCGGGCTATGGCTACACCTTC
>TRBD1|.|TRBJ2-3|TRBV10-3
CAISEPGQGATDTQYF
TGTGCCATCAGTGAGCCGGGACAGGGGGCCACAGATACGCAGTATTTT
>TRBD1|once|TRBJ2-1|TRBV10-3
CATEPGQGHNEQFF
TGTGCCACCGAACCGGGACAGGGACACAATGAGCAGTTCTTC
>.|.|TRBJ1-1|TRBV4-1
CASSQETGREAFF
TGCGCCAGCAGCCAAGAGACGGGGCGTGAAGCTTTCTTT
>TRBD1|.|TRBJ1-5|TRBV2
CATRDSDINQPQHF
TGTGCCACAAGGGACAGCGATATAAATCAGCCCCAGCATTTT
>.|.|TRBJ2-2|TRBV30
CAWSGRGFTGELFF
TGTGCCTGGAGTGGGAGGGGGTTCACCGGGGAGCTGTTTTTT
>.|.|TRBJ2-5|TRBV7-2
CASSLVVRQIGGPETQYF
TGTGCCAGCAGCTTAGTGGTTCGACAGATCGGCGGTCCAGAGACCCAGTACTTC
>.|.|TRBJ2-1|TRBV6-5
CASTARTSNEQFF
TGTGCCAGCACCGCCCGAACTAGCAATGAGCAGTTCTTC
>.|.|TRBJ1-6|TRBV5-1
CASSLGLSSYNSPLHF
TGCGCCAGCAGCTTGGGCTTAAGCTCCTATAATTCACCCCTCCACTTT
>.|.|TRBJ1-5|TRBV28
CASSWEVQQQPQHF
TGTGCCAGCAGTTGGGAGGTGCAGCAACAGCCCCAGCATTTT
>TRBD1|.|TRBJ1-2|TRBV5-8
CASSLLTLRQGSYGYTF
TGTGCCAGCAGCTTGTTAACCCTAAGACAGGGCTCTTATGGCTACACCTTC
>TRBD1|.|TRBJ1-2|TRBV7-9
CASSLSGTGPAHGYTF
TGTGCCAGCAGCTTAAGCGGGACAGGGCCCGCGCATGGCTACACCTTC
>.|.|TRBJ2-3|TRBV6-5
CASSYYGGTDTQYF
TGTGCCAGCAGTTACTACGGGGGAACAGATACGCAGTATTTT
>.|once|TRBJ2-1|TRBV18
CASSPRATGEGNEQFF
TGTGCCAGCTCACCAAGAGCGACGGGAGAGGGGAATGAGCAGTTCTTC
>TRBD2|.|TRBJ2-3|TRBV9
CASSVAWREFADTQYF
TGTGCCAGCAGCGTAGCTTGGCGGGAGTTCGCAGATACGCAGTATTTT
>.|.|TRBJ1-1|TRBV25-1
CASSEDETEAFF
TGTGCCAGCAGTGAGGACGAGACTGAAGCTTTCTTT
>TRBD1|.|TRBJ1-5|TRBV7-9
CASSQTGGNQPQHF
TGTGCCAGCAGCCAGACAGGGGGAAATCAGCCCCAGCATTTT
>.|.|TRBJ2-5|TRBV30
CAWSEGETQYF
TGTGCCTGGAGCGAGGGAGAGACCCAGTACTTC
>.|.|TRBJ2-5|TRBV19
CASRGRGQETQYF
TGTGCCAGCCGAGGTAGGGGACAAGAGACCCAGTACTTC
>.|.|TRBJ1-6|TRBV30
CAWRVRGSSYNSPLHF
TGTGCCTGGAGAGTCCGGGGGAGCTCCTATAATTCACCCCTCCACTTT
>TRBD2|.|TRBJ2-5|TRBV5-1
CASSERTSGSLETQYF
TGCGCCAGCAGCGAAAGGACTAGCGGGAGCTTGGAGACCCAGTACTTC
>TRBD1|.|TRBJ1-1|TRBV3-1/TRBV3-2
CASSPYRTGNTEAFF
TGTGCCAGCAGCCCCTATCGGACAGGGAACACTGAAGCTTTCTTT
>.|few|TRBJ2-2|TRBV12-3/TRBV12-4
CASSATGELFF
TGTGCCAGCAGCGCCACCGGGGAGCTGTTTTTT
>.|.|TRBJ2-1|TRBV7-6
CASSLPQDLSNEQFF
TGTGCCAGCAGCTTACCCCAGGACCTCTCCAATGAGCAGTTCTTC
>.|.|TRBJ2-7|TRBV7-2
CASRTGRYEQYF
TGTGCCAGCAGGACAGGGAGGTACGAGCAGTACTTC
>TRBD2|.|TRBJ2-7|TRBV24-1
CATGTSASYEQYF
TGTGCCACCGGGACTAGCGCCTCCTACGAGCAGTACTTC
>.|.|TRBJ1-6|TRBV7-9
CASSSGLYNSPLHF
TGTGCCAGCAGCTCGGGACTCTATAATTCACCCCTCCACTTT
>.|once|TRBJ2-2|TRBV5-1
CAIRTENTGELFF
TGCGCCATCCGGACGGAAAACACCGGGGAGCTGTTTTTT
>TRBD1|.|TRBJ1-5|TRBV13
CASSKQGKAAREPQHF
TGTGCCAGCAGCAAACAGGGGAAGGCTGCCCGGGAGCCCCAGCATTTT
>.|.|TRBJ1-5|TRBV6-5
CASSTGYSNQPQHF
TGTGCCAGCAGCACGGGGTATAGCAATCAGCCCCAGCATTTT